The 32 T cell receptor beta chains listed next were all sequenced from one sample in a study of CD8 T cells in Susac syndrome. RNA amounts of roughly 0.5 to 1 ug underwent reverse transcription with random hexamers. TCRdb processed the immunoSEQ multiplex PCR reads anew with MiXCR; each CDR3 protein has one entry. The sample includes about 200,000 distinct CDR3 sequences, roughly 96% of them seen just once. Sequenced input: CD4+ T cells from PBMCs. Source of these receptors: a human donor with multiple sclerosis.

The rearrangement joins TRBV30 to TRBJ2-3, with a weak D call TRBD2 (6 bases). V lost 3 bases to trimming and J lost 2 bases, with 12 bases between them. The CDR3 is 14 amino acids. CDR1 and CDR2 (germline): GTSNPN, SVGIG (reference sequence). CDR3 bases: TGTGCCTGGAGCAAACCGGGGGTCACAGATACGCAGTATTTT. Translation: CAWSKPGVTDTQYF.

This chain joins TRBV2 and TRBJ2-5, with unresolved D. The germline CDR1 and CDR2 sequences are SNHLY and FYNNEI. The CDR3 loop spans 14 amino acids. The V gene lost 0 bases and the J gene lost 6 bases, with 11 bases spanning the gap. The CDR3 spells CASSEALPGQTQYF. The CDR3 DNA sequence: TGTGCCAGCAGTGAAGCTTTACCCGGGCAGACCCAGTACTTC.

The genes are TRBV25-1 and TRBJ2-5; D gene unclear. Per the germline V gene, CDR1 is MGHDK and CDR2 is SYGVNS. The length of the CDR3 is 11 residues. V lost 8 bases to trimming and J lost 7 bases, with 11 bases between them. The CDR3 here is CASGPLGTQYF. CDR3 coding DNA: TGTGCCAGCGGCCCACTCGGGACCCAGTACTTC. The full variable domain, with the rest looked up from reference TRBV25-1 and TRBJ2-5, is EADIYQTPRYLVIGTGKKITLECSQTMGHDKMYWYQQDPGMELHLIHYSYGVNSTEKGDLSSESTVSRIRTEHFPLTLESARPSHTSQYLCASGPLGTQYFGPGTRLLVL.

This clonotype came up once. The CDR3 region has the DNA TGTGCCAGCAGCCAAGATCTATCCCCAGGGTACTCCTACGAGCAGTACTTC. Its translation is CASSQDLSPGYSYEQYF. This chain uses TRBV14 with TRBJ2-7, with D possibly TRBD1 on 5 matching bases. CDR3 length equals 17 residues. V was shortened by 0 bases and J by 0 bases, with 15 bases between the two germline ends. Germline values: CDR1 SGHDN, CDR2 FVKESK.

The genes are TRBV27 and TRBJ1-5; 8 positions match TRBD1. Germline trimming cut 5 bases from V and 4 bases from J; bases unmatched to any gene: 10. Germline-derived CDR1 and CDR2 are MNHEY and SMNVEV (reference sequence). The CDR3 sequence is 16 residues long. The CDR3 nucleotides read TGTGCCAGCAGTCCCAAGAGGGGACAGGCAAATCAGCCCCAGCATTTT. It codes for CASSPKRGQANQPQHF.

The CDR3 spells CAWKEQVQQYF. The CDR3 bases are TGTGCCTGGAAGGAACAGGTCCAGCAGTACTTC. The chain has TRBV30 and TRBJ2-7, with D possibly matching TRBD1 (5 bases). Germline lookup yields CDR1 GTSNPN and CDR2 SVGIG (reference sequence). The V end was cut by 4 bases, the J end by 8 bases, with 12 bases between. The CDR3 has 11 residues.

This clonotype was found once. The chain links TRBV27 to TRBJ1-2, with unresolved D. Trimming pared 5 bases from V and 0 bases from J, leaving 13 bases between. The CDR3 covers 15 residues. CDR1 is MNHEY and CDR2 is SMNVEV in the germline V gene (reference sequence). The CDR3 nucleotides are TGTGCCAGCAGTGTCAAGAGGGAAGCTAACTATGGCTACACCTTC. Protein product: CASSVKREANYGYTF.

V and J are TRBV14 and TRBJ2-7; D tentatively reads TRBD1 or TRBD2 (5 bases each). CDR3 size: 15 residues. Germline CDR1 SGHDN, CDR2 FVKESK. The V gene lost 4 bases and the J gene lost 4 bases, with 17 bases spanning the gap. The CDR3 coding sequence is TGTGCCAGCAGCCGTCGGGACGGCCCGGGGTACGAGCAGTACTTC. It codes for CASSRRDGPGYEQYF.

V usage is TRBV29-1 and J usage is TRBJ2-2; maybe TRBD1 (6 bases). Germline V gene lookup returns CDR1 SQVTM and CDR2 ANQGSEA. V was clipped by 4 bases and J by 4 bases, with 10 bases between them. The CDR3 loop spans 13 amino acids. CDR3 loop: CSVGQAITGELFF. CDR3 sequence (DNA): TGCAGCGTTGGACAGGCGATCACCGGGGAGCTGTTTTTT.

The CDR3 nucleotides read TGTGCTAGTGGTTTGGGACAGGAGAGGTACACCTTC. It codes for CASGLGQERYTF. This chain uses TRBV12-5 with TRBJ1-2, with D possibly TRBD1 on 6 matching bases. The CDR3 runs 12 residues. Per germline, CDR1 LGHNT and CDR2 FRNRAP. The V and J ends lost 1 base and 11 bases respectively, with 11 bases between them.

This clonotype was seen a single time. V usage is TRBV14 and J usage is TRBJ2-6; D gene unclear. CDR1 SGHDN and CDR2 FVKESK come from the germline V gene. The CDR3 is 13 amino acids. V lost 1 base to trimming and J lost 14 bases, with 12 bases between them. CDR3: CASSQGSRQILTF. As DNA, the CDR3 is TGTGCCAGCAGCCAAGGGTCTCGGCAGATCCTGACTTTC.

The chain employs TRBV14 and TRBJ2-1; D possibly corresponds to TRBD2 (6 bases). V lost 4 bases and J 6 bases, leaving 16 bases between the germline ends. The germline CDR1 and CDR2 sequences are SGHDN and FVKESK. The CDR3 sequence is 15 residues long. CDR3 sequence reads: CASSPRGVWTNEQFF. CDR3 bases: TGTGCCAGCAGCCCCCGCGGGGTATGGACCAATGAGCAGTTCTTC.

The chain uses TRBV6-7 and TRBJ2-7, with D unclear. TRBV6-7 is an open reading frame whose function is uncertain. The CDR3 is 15 amino acids. V lost 0 bases, J lost 2 bases, and 11 bases lay in between. The CDR3 is CASSYSNVPAYEQYF. In DNA form, the CDR3 reads TGTGCCAGCAGTTACTCGAATGTGCCCGCCTACGAGCAGTACTTC.

V and J are TRBV20-1 and TRBJ2-5; TRBD2 matches 7 bases. Germline assignment: CDR1 DFQATT and CDR2 SNEGSKA (reference sequence). The CDR3 totals 15 residues. V dropped 0 bases and J dropped 5; count of bases not matched to a gene: 9. CDR3 nucleotides: TGCAGTGCTAGAGATCTGAGGACTAGTGAGGAGACCCAGTACTTC. Translation gives CSARDLRTSEETQYF.

The V call is TRBV20-1, the J call TRBJ2-1; no firm D call. This CDR3 contains 15 residues. Germline V gives CDR1 DFQATT, CDR2 SNEGSKA (reference sequence). V lost 2 bases and J 0 bases, leaving 11 bases between the germline ends. The CDR3 nucleotides read TGCAGTGCTAGAAAGGGCTTCAGCTCCTACAATGAGCAGTTCTTC. This codes for CSARKGFSSYNEQFF.

J is TRBJ1-5 and V is TRBV30; D not certain. V lost 0 bases and J lost 7, with 13 bases in between. CDR1 and CDR2 from the germline V gene are GTSNPN and SVGIG (reference sequence). This CDR3 region has 14 residues. CDR3 nucleotide sequence: TGTGCCTGGAGTGTAAAAGTCGAGAGGCAGCCCCAGCATTTT. Its translation: CAWSVKVERQPQHF.

This clonotype showed up just once. The chain combines TRBV4-2 with TRBJ2-3, with TRBD2 matching over 11 bases. The CDR3 is 16 amino acids. The germline CDR1 and CDR2 sequences are LGHNA and YNFKEQ. V lost 4 bases to trimming and J lost 5 bases; unmatched junction nucleotides: 8. CDR3 region: CASSPLAGGERDTQYF. The CDR3, as DNA: TGTGCCAGCAGCCCGTTAGCGGGGGGGGAACGAGATACGCAGTATTTT.

The chain carries TRBV3-1 and TRBJ2-1; D may be TRBD2 (5 bases). The CDR3 loop spans 13 amino acids. In germline, CDR1 is LGHDT, CDR2 YNNKEL (reference sequence). V lost 4 bases and J 10 bases, leaving 14 bases between the germline ends. This chain's CDR3 is CASSRLTRGEQFF. Written as DNA, the CDR3 is TGTGCCAGCAGCCGTCTTACTCGCGGGGAGCAGTTCTTC.

The genes are TRBV7-9 and TRBJ1-1, with no clear D. The germline CDR1 and CDR2 sequences are SEHNR and FQNEAQ (reference sequence). There are 12 residues in the CDR3. Trimming shortened V by 2 bases and J by 3 bases, and 4 bases separated the two germline ends. The CDR3 sequence is CASSLLDTEAFF. The DNA of the CDR3 is TGTGCCAGCAGCTTATTGGACACTGAAGCTTTCTTT.

V usage is TRBV6-6 and J usage is TRBJ2-1, with 9 positions matching TRBD1. Germline CDR1 and CDR2: MNHNY and SVGAGI (reference sequence). This CDR3 contains 15 residues. V lost 6 bases, J lost 4 bases, and 7 bases stayed unmatched. In DNA form, the CDR3 reads TGTGCCAGCAGATCCTCCGGGACAGGGTACAATGAGCAGTTCTTC. The encoded protein is CASRSSGTGYNEQFF.

For the CDR3, the DNA is TGCAGTGCTACCGTCCCCCATACAGGGGTCTCCTATGGCTACACCTTC. This sequence encodes CSATVPHTGVSYGYTF. The chain is built from TRBV20-1 and TRBJ1-2; TRBD1 matches 7 bases. Trimming took 4 bases from V and 4 from J; bases not matched to a gene: 15. The CDR3 sequence is 16 residues long. Germline V gene sequence: CDR1 DFQATT, CDR2 SNEGSKA (reference sequence).

V gene TRBV20-1 combines with J gene TRBJ1-1; TRBD1 agrees at 8 bases. Germline CDR1 and CDR2: DFQATT and SNEGSKA (reference sequence). V lost 2 bases, J lost 4 bases, and 9 bases stayed unmatched. The CDR3 spans 15 residues. CDR3 nucleotide sequence: TGCAGTGCTAGACAAGGGACAGGCCCAGGCACTGAAGCTTTCTTT. It encodes CSARQGTGPGTEAFF.

This rearrangement joins TRBV24-1 to TRBJ1-1, with TRBD1 as a possible D gene (5 bases). The germline V gene encodes CDR1 KGHDR and CDR2 SFDVKD. V lost 5 bases and J lost 8, with 14 bases in between. This CDR3 is 13 amino acids long. In DNA form, the CDR3 reads TGTGCCACCAGTGTCCCCGGGACTTCAGAAGCTTTCTTT. It is translated as CATSVPGTSEAFF.

J is TRBJ2-1 and V is TRBV18; D uncertain. The germline gives CDR1 KGHSH, CDR2 LQKENI. Trimming removed 0 bases from V and 6 bases from J, with 9 bases in between. The CDR3 loop spans 14 amino acids. The CDR3 sequence: CASSPPMRLNEQFF. The CDR3 coding sequence is TGTGCCAGCTCACCACCGATGAGACTCAATGAGCAGTTCTTC.

The chain joins TRBV3-1 to TRBJ1-2; tentatively, D is TRBD1 (5 bases). The ends were cut back, 4 bases at V and 0 bases at J, with 18 bases in the middle. This CDR3 is built from 17 residues. Germline CDR1 LGHDT, CDR2 YNNKEL (reference sequence). The CDR3 DNA is TGTGCCAGCAGCCCCCTCGGCGGGGGGATAGCTAACTATGGCTACACCTTC. Amino acid sequence: CASSPLGGGIANYGYTF.

The chain's CDR3 is CASSRPGTGSSNTQYF. As DNA, the CDR3 is TGTGCCAGCAGCCGACCCGGGACAGGTTCGTCGAATACGCAGTATTTT. The J gene is TRBJ2-3, the V gene TRBV7-9, with 8 bases that match TRBD1. V lost 5 bases to trimming and J lost 7 bases; unmatched junction nucleotides: 14. This CDR3 is built from 16 residues. Germline V CDR1 and CDR2: SEHNR, FQNEAQ (reference sequence).

This chain links TRBV9 with TRBJ2-1, with D unclear. Germline values: CDR1 SGDLS, CDR2 YYNGEE. This CDR3 is built from 17 residues. The V end lost 0 bases, the J end lost 0 bases, and 13 bases lay between the germline ends. The CDR3 DNA follows: TGTGCCAGCAGCGTAGATTCAGGTTCGAGCTCCTACAATGAGCAGTTCTTC. This codes for CASSVDSGSSSYNEQFF.

The V and J genes are TRBV7-9 and TRBJ1-2; D possibly corresponds to TRBD1 (6 bases). From germline, CDR1 is SEHNR and CDR2 FQNEAQ (reference sequence). The CDR3 sequence is 15 residues long. Trimming stripped 6 bases from V and 3 bases from J, with 17 bases between. The CDR3 DNA is TGTGCCAGCAGTTACAGGGTGGCTGAGGACTATGGCTACACCTTC. Protein: CASSYRVAEDYGYTF.

This clonotype was seen just once. J is TRBJ1-1 and V is TRBV7-2; 8 nucleotides agree with TRBD1. This CDR3 region has 14 residues. Germline values: CDR1 SGHTA, CDR2 FQGNSA. Trimming removed 4 bases from V and 4 bases from J; junction bases left unmatched: 5. The CDR3 region is CASSWGQVGTEAFF. The CDR3 DNA follows: TGTGCCAGCAGCTGGGGACAGGTCGGCACTGAAGCTTTCTTT.

V and J are TRBV27 and TRBJ2-3; perhaps TRBD1 as D (5 bases). Trimming shortened V by 4 bases and J by 5 bases, and 13 bases separated the two germline ends. CDR3 length: 14 amino acids. Germline V CDR1 and CDR2: MNHEY, SMNVEV (reference sequence). CDR3 in amino acids: CASSSGAYIDTQYF. In nucleotides, the CDR3 is TGTGCCAGCAGTTCTGGGGCCTACATAGATACGCAGTATTTT.

This chain joins TRBV9 and TRBJ2-7, with D possibly matching TRBD1 (5 bases). Germline assignment: CDR1 SGDLS and CDR2 YYNGEE. The ends were cut back, 0 bases at V and 0 bases at J, with 13 bases in the middle. This CDR3 is 16 amino acids long. The CDR3 spells CASSVGGFSGSYEQYF. The DNA for the CDR3 is TGTGCCAGCAGCGTAGGGGGCTTTTCTGGCTCCTACGAGCAGTACTTC.

In this sample, this clonotype turned up once. The chain couples TRBV29-1 to TRBJ2-1; no firm D call. V was shortened by 4 bases and J by 4 bases, with 5 bases between the two germline ends. The CDR3 runs to 11 residues. Germline V gene data show CDR1 as SQVTM and CDR2 as ANQGSEA. CDR3 bases: TGCAGCGTTGGGGATTACAATGAGCAGTTCTTC. Translating gives CSVGDYNEQFF.